This T cell receptor beta chain was retrieved from a study of cytotoxic CD8 clonotypes in ibrutinib-treated CLL (dated by TCRdb to the early 2020s). Looking at the study overall: The cohort was composed of under 12 relapsed/refractory and about 15 treatment-naive patients; IGHV unmutated status was identified in roughly 17 patients. Response samples were obtained after a median of around eleven months of treatment, with a range of roughly 6 to 40 months. Cryopreserved peripheral blood mononuclear cells were obtained prior to treatment, at the time of response, and at either disease progression or sustained remission. Longitudinal samples were obtainable from about 30% of the roughly 86 participants in the trial. Every sample from remission and from progressive disease was obtained while the patients were still on ibrutinib. Partial responses were observed in about 25 patients and complete responses in 2; after a median follow-up of about 69 months, remission was maintained in 15 or so patients and progression was observed in roughly 12. An average of approximately 260,000 productive templates and roughly 94,000 productive rearrangements was obtained per sample.

On a MiSeq, deep resolution sequencing aimed for a depth between 1 in 1 million and 1 in 200,000 T cells, with each clonotype covered about 9.9x on average. The immunoSEQ hsTCRB Kit was used to generate TCR beta libraries. In the paper's pipeline: Data were analyzed with ImmunoSEQ Data Assistant and ImmunoSEQ Analyzer, with V, D and J genes assigned per IMGT definitions. Clonality, with values ranging from 0 to 1, was calculated as one minus the normalized Shannon entropy of productive rearrangement frequencies. Public clonotype analysis was restricted to overrepresented clonotypes comprising at least 0.05% of each patient's repertoire. Roughly 12 age-matched healthy donor repertoires from immuneACCESS were used as controls for clonality. In its TCRdb copy, this immuneACCESS table keeps in-frame sequences only and misses some clones. Where compared with another copy, unresolved V genes explain less than half of these, and the others have no known cause. V and J calls and clone size are those listed in that table; D and trimming were worked out from the DNA. This sample holds approximately 120,000 clones; around four fifths were observed only once. The top ten clonotypes cover 2.5% to 3.5% of the sample.

What the research found in general, with its limitations: At baseline, clonality was higher than in age-matched healthy donors and showed a strong correlation with circulating CD8+ T-cell counts. At ibrutinib response clonality went up, during sustained remission it held steady, and at progression it dropped back toward baseline. Public clonotypes were rare and either contracted or stayed stable during treatment, and the rise in clonality at ibrutinib response reflected the expansion of private clonotypes. Sampling times were not matched between sustained-remission and progressing patients, and lymph node repertoires were not studied.

The sample's time point, from its label and the paper: roughly 25 months on ibrutinib. Roughly 2.2 micrograms of genomic DNA were extracted from cryopreserved PBMCs for TCR beta library preparation. Longitudinal blood samples from CLL patients receiving ibrutinib monotherapy were subjected to high-throughput TCR beta sequencing. The patients took part in an open-label, single-center phase 2 trial of ibrutinib monotherapy. As regards this clone: The antigen it recognizes is unknown. No base quality values were provided; no much bigger clone lies one nucleotide off.

The sequenced sample was PBMCs, obtained after 24 months of ibrutinib treatment. The source is a human donor with chronic lymphocytic leukemia.

CDR3 region: CASSLDAYEQYF. In nucleotide form, the sequence is TGTGCCAGCAGCCTGGACGCGTACGAGCAGTACTTC. The rearranged segments are TRBV6-5 and TRBJ2-7, with the D gene uncertain. Via the germline V gene, CDR1 is MNHEY and CDR2 SVGAGI. The V end loses 6 bases and the J end loses 4 bases, and a stretch of 10 bases separates them. The CDR3 spans 12 residues, from the cysteine through the phenylalanine. Just CDR3 DNA is preserved here, 36 bases in frame from base 1.